The 3 T cell receptor beta chains below come from one sample, sequenced in a study of spatial heterogeneity in lung cancer. TCRdb redid the calling of the 5' RACE reads with MiXCR, one entry per CDR3 protein. The sample holds more than 15,000 distinct CDR3 sequences, about 21% seen once. Time point described: sample taken at primary tumor resection. Extraction of whole RNA from tumor, nontumor lung or frozen PBMC preceded unsorted sequencing. Sequencing was performed on PBMCs, taken at surgery. These receptors came from a female donor with early-stage non-small cell lung cancer.

This clonotype was seen at least ten times. The chain employs TRBV2 and TRBJ2-7; 9 bases are shared with TRBD1. The CDR3 totals 15 residues. Germline V lookup: CDR1 SNHLY, CDR2 FYNNEI. J gave up 5 bases and V 3 bases, and 8 bases lay outside the gene matches. In DNA form, the CDR3 reads TGTGCCAGCAGTGAGCTCGGGACAGGGCAACACGAGCAGTACTTC. Its protein product is CASSELGTGQHEQYF.

Ten or more counts support this clonotype. The CDR3 reads CASSLGAGYTDTQYF. The CDR3 coding sequence is TGTGCCAGCAGCTTAGGGGCGGGCTACACAGATACGCAGTATTTT. The chain couples TRBV7-2 to TRBJ2-3; maybe TRBD2 (5 bases). Per germline, CDR1 SGHTA and CDR2 FQGNSA. There are 15 residues in the CDR3. The germline V and J ends were trimmed by 1 base and 2 bases, with 10 bases remaining between them. The full variable domain, its missing parts supplied by reference TRBV7-2 and TRBJ2-3, is GAGVSQSPSNKVTEKGKDVELRCDPISGHTALYWYRQSLGQGLEFLIYFQGNSAPDKSGLPSDRFSAERTGGSVSTLTIQRTQQEDSAVYLCASSLGAGYTDTQYFGPGTRLTVL.

There are many counts of this clonotype. The V call is TRBV3-1, the J call TRBJ2-3; a weak D match, TRBD2 (6 bases). Trimming cost V 1 base and J 3 bases, with 11 bases left between them. The length of the CDR3 is 15 residues. CDR1 and CDR2 from the germline V gene are LGHDT and YNNKEL (reference sequence). This CDR3 is CASSQGLVRTDTQYF. CDR3 DNA: TGTGCCAGCAGCCAAGGACTAGTTAGGACAGATACGCAGTATTTT.